The 9 T cell receptor beta chains below all came from one sample that was sequenced in a study of PD-1 blockade in classical Hodgkin lymphoma. Profiling relied on immunoSEQ multiplex PCR, and the TCRdb table lists in-frame clones only, not all of them. This sample has about 9,300 clones; approximately 91% occur once, and the top ten carry more than 8%. Noted time point: newly diagnosed, previously untreated cHL patient sample. PBMCs, once thawed, yielded CD8+ T cells isolated by magnetic negative selection. The sample was CD8+ T cells from blood. Receptors were obtained from a human donor with classical Hodgkin lymphoma.

The chain has TRBV28 and TRBJ1-2; 7 bases are a match to TRBD1. Unmatched junction bases numbered 11, after V lost 6 bases and J lost 7 bases. CDR3 size: 14 residues. CDR1 is MDHEN and CDR2 is SYDVKM in the germline V gene. CDR3: CASSRPDRVGGYTF. The CDR3 DNA follows: TGTGCCAGCAGCAGACCAGACAGGGTCGGTGGCTACACCTTC.

The chain is built from TRBV9 and TRBJ1-2; maybe TRBD1 (6 bases). Trimming pared 0 bases from V and 6 bases from J, leaving 9 bases between. The CDR3 totals 13 residues. Germline values: CDR1 SGDLS, CDR2 YYNGEE. The CDR3 region is CASSVGGGHGYTF. The CDR3 DNA follows: TGTGCCAGCAGCGTAGGAGGGGGGCATGGCTACACCTTC. The variable domain in full, completed from reference TRBV9 and TRBJ1-2, reads DSGVTQTPKHLITATGQRVTLRCSPRSGDLSVYWYQQSLDQGLQFLIQYYNGEERAKGNILERFSAQQFPDLHSELNLSSLELGDSALYFCASSVGGGHGYTFGSGTRLTVV.

This rearrangement joins TRBV14 to TRBJ1-4, with D maybe TRBD1 (5 bases). This CDR3 has 15 residues. From germline, CDR1 is SGHDN and CDR2 FVKESK. Trimming removed 3 bases from V and 10 bases from J, with 18 bases in between. CDR3 residues: CASSHHGGDRRKLFF. The CDR3 DNA is TGTGCCAGCAGCCACCACGGCGGGGACCGACGAAAACTGTTTTTT.

The rearrangement uses TRBV9 and TRBJ2-7, with D tentatively TRBD2 (7 bases). With 0 bases removed from V and 0 bases from J, the gap between germline ends came to 10 bases. The CDR3 spans 15 residues. Germline-derived CDR1 and CDR2 are SGDLS and YYNGEE. The CDR3 sequence: CASSVEGGLSYEQYF. In nucleotides, the CDR3 is TGTGCCAGCAGCGTAGAGGGGGGGCTCTCCTACGAGCAGTACTTC.

This rearrangement joins TRBV29-1 to TRBJ1-1; no reliable D call. V was pared by 4 bases and J by 5 bases, with 5 bases between. The germline CDR1 and CDR2 sequences are SQVTM and ANQGSEA. This CDR3 spans 10 amino acids. DNA for the CDR3: TGCAGCGTTGGCATAACTGAAGCTTTCTTT. It is translated as CSVGITEAFF.

The chain couples TRBV4-1 to TRBJ1-5; 8 bases align to TRBD1. Germline lookup yields CDR1 MGHRA and CDR2 YSYEKL. The CDR3 length is 14 residues. J gave up 7 bases and V 4 bases, and 6 bases lay outside the gene matches. The CDR3 spells CASSPSDRDQPQHF. Here the CDR3 DNA reads TGCGCCAGCAGCCCTTCGGACAGGGACCAGCCCCAGCATTTT.

The rearrangement links TRBV19 to TRBJ2-7, with D possibly TRBD2 on 5 matching bases. CDR3 length: 13 residues. V was trimmed by 3 bases and J by 3 bases, leaving 9 bases between them. The germline V gene has CDR1 LNHDA and CDR2 SQIVND (reference sequence). The CDR3 DNA reads TGTGCCAGTAGTATGACTATCGGCTACGAGCAGTACTTC. Protein product: CASSMTIGYEQYF.

This chain links TRBV7-6 with TRBJ2-1; 15 nucleotides match TRBD2. The germline V gene has CDR1 SGHVS and CDR2 FNYEAQ. V was clipped by 1 base and J by 5 bases; unmatched bases: 3. The CDR3 sequence is 17 residues long. This CDR3 reads CASSLGTSGGADNEQFF. The CDR3 DNA reads as TGTGCCAGCAGCTTAGGGACTAGCGGGGGGGCCGACAATGAGCAGTTCTTC. Together with reference TRBV7-6 and TRBJ2-1, the CDR3 gives the full variable domain: GAGVSQSPRYKVTKRGQDVALRCDPISGHVSLYWYRQALGQGPEFLTYFNYEAQQDKSGLPNDRFSAERPEGSISTLTIQRTEQRDSAMYRCASSLGTSGGADNEQFFGPGTRLTVL.

The rearrangement links TRBV27 to TRBJ2-7; D is unclear. In germline, CDR1 is MNHEY, CDR2 SMNVEV (reference sequence). Trimming pared 7 bases from V and 3 bases from J, leaving 19 bases between. This CDR3 spans 15 amino acids. The CDR3 here is CASKVSAVKVYEQYF. Written as DNA, the CDR3 is TGTGCCAGCAAGGTTAGTGCAGTAAAGGTCTACGAGCAGTACTTC.